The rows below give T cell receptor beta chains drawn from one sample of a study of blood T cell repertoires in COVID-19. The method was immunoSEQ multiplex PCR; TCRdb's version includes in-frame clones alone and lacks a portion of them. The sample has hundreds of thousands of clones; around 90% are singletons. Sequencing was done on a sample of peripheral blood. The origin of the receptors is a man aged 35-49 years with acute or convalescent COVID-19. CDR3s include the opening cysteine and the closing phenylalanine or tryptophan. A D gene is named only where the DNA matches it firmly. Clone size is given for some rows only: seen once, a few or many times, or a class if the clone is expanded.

DNA: TGTGCCAGCAGCCCTCGGGGGGTGGGCAATCAGCCCCAGCATTTT
CDR3: CASSPRGVGNQPQHF
J: TRBJ1-5
V: TRBV5-6
size: few
D: NA

DNA: TGTGCCAGCAGTCCAGATGGTGGGACTAGCGGGGTCTACAATGAGCAGTTCTTC
CDR3: CASSPDGGTSGVYNEQFF
J: TRBJ2-1
V: TRBV27
size: NA
D: TRBD2

DNA: TGTGCCAGCAGCCAAGAAATGGGGGGGGCAGATACGCAGTATTTT
CDR3: CASSQEMGGADTQYF
J: TRBJ2-3
V: TRBV4-2
size: NA
D: TRBD2

DNA: TGTGCCATCCCGGGACAGATTGACGGCGAGCAGTACTTC
CDR3: CAIPGQIDGEQYF
J: TRBJ2-7
V: TRBV2
size: NA
D: TRBD1

DNA: TGTGCCAGCAGCGTCGGACAGACCTCTGGAAACACCATATATTTT
CDR3: CASSVGQTSGNTIYF
J: TRBJ1-3
V: TRBV9
size: NA
D: NA

DNA: TGTGCCAGTAGTATTGATTTCCGGACATTAATGGATCAGCCCCAGCATTTT
CDR3: CASSIDFRTLMDQPQHF
J: TRBJ1-5
V: TRBV19
size: few
D: NA

DNA: TGTGCCAGCAGGGGGGACAGCGGCTCCTACGAGCAGTACTTC
CDR3: CASRGDSGSYEQYF
J: TRBJ2-7
V: TRBV2
size: NA
D: TRBD1

DNA: TGCGCCAGCAGCTTCGGGTACGAGCAGTACTTC
CDR3: CASSFGYEQYF
J: TRBJ2-7
V: TRBV5-1
size: NA
D: NA

DNA: TGCGCCAGCAGCTTTACACAGGGGGCGACGAACGAGCAGTACTTC
CDR3: CASSFTQGATNEQYF
J: TRBJ2-7
V: TRBV5-1
size: NA
D: TRBD1

DNA: TGTGCCAGCAGCCCACAGGGGTGGGACACCGGGGAGCTGTTTTTT
CDR3: CASSPQGWDTGELFF
J: TRBJ2-2
V: TRBV7-2
size: NA
D: TRBD1